The subject of this entry is one TCR beta chain. It lacks a known antigen. Base qualities were left out, and no much larger clone turns up one base away. Looking up the germline V gene yields CDR1 SGDLS and CDR2 YYNGEE. Its CDR3 holds 15 amino acids, cysteine through phenylalanine. The sequence is cut down to CDR3 DNA, 45 bases in frame from base 1. V is shortened by 4 bases, J by 4 bases, and the region joining them spans 14 bases. The data belong to a study of blood T cell repertoires in COVID-19 (TCRdb year 2020). As for the study more broadly: Collaborator samples came from the United States, Italy and Spain and covered acute and convalescent phases of COVID-19. Samples came from the ongoing ImmuneRACE study (first 160 participants) plus 1,254 subjects from 6 global collaborators. The material from the prospective study consisted of cDNA or gDNA derived from T cells, B-cell-depleted T cells, or PBMCs. HLA class I and class II types, where available, came from metadata supplied by the sample provider rather than from assay-based typing. The repertoires were released in a freely available public database meant as a resource for research on the immune response to SARS-CoV-2. Nearly every sample came with metadata listing a de-identified subject ID, COVID-19 status, age in years and sex. The dataset comprised deeply sampled blood TCRbeta repertoires from subjects exposed to, actively infected with, or recovered from COVID-19. Beyond this particular receptor, the publication reports: The quantity of clinical and demographic metadata differed by source and by participant and was supplied without curation.

The collaborating institutions used their own protocols to collect whole blood in K2EDTA tubes. For TCRbeta analysis, collaborators shipped samples as frozen whole blood, isolated PBMCs, or DNA extracted from either of those sample types. TCRbeta CDR3 regions were amplified from genomic DNA by means of the immunoSEQ Assay, a bias-controlled multiplex PCR. The original pipeline was this. Within the assay, amplification of reference gene primers was used to estimate how many nucleated cells each sample contained. Sequence reads were collapsed and filtered to measure the absolute abundance of every unique TCRbeta CDR3 rearrangement. Productive Simpson clonality was computed per sample as the square root of Simpson's diversity index over productive rearrangements. TCRdb re-hosts the immuneACCESS table, in-frame sequences only. Its copies lack some clones; in the studies checked, an unresolved V gene accounts for under half of them, and the cause for the rest is not known. For V, J and clone size, that table is used; D and trimming come from the DNA. This sample is represented by around 130,000 clones; roughly 84% of them were singletons. The ten top clones hold under 1.5% of the sample.

This receptor was taken from a man in his 60s with acute or convalescent COVID-19. The sample consisted of peripheral blood. The chain was built from TRBV9 and TRBJ2-2; 6 matching bases give a weak D call of TRBD1. Here the CDR3 is given as CASSLRQVRTGELFF. The bases read TGTGCCAGCAGCTTACGACAGGTTCGCACCGGGGAGCTGTTTTTT.